Reported below is one T cell receptor beta chain. Primers for the PCR totalled 60 Vbeta and 13 Jbeta. Measured with immunoSEQ multiplex PCR; TCRdb has only the in-frame clones, and not every one. The sample consists of approximately 110,000 clones, almost 70% of them appearing once. This record belongs to a study of cytomegalovirus exposure and HLA in healthy donors. Study in general: A prior study identified 120 million or so unique TCR beta sequences from 200 million or so T cells.

The CDR3 is made up of 13 amino acids. Germline V gene sequence: CDR1 SGHNT, CDR2 YYREEE (reference sequence). Trimming at V came to 4 bases and at J to 6 bases, leaving 2 bases not matched to a gene. The rearrangement joins TRBV5-4 to TRBJ2-1; 9 positions agree with TRBD1. The sample comprised PBMCs. The clonotype was recovered from a man aged 25 to 45 in good health and CMV-seronegative. The CDR3 protein is CASSVDRGNEQFF. In DNA form, the CDR3 reads TGTGCCAGCAGCGTGGACAGGGGCAATGAGCAGTTCTTC.